This TCR beta chain was captured in a study of T-cell memory formation after mild COVID-19. 5'RACE with constant-segment primers built TCRalpha and TCRbeta cDNA libraries with UMIs. One entry per CDR3 protein results from TCRdb running MiXCR on the 5' RACE reads. The sample contains roughly 560,000 distinct CDR3 sequences, just over 20% of which appear only once. The CDR3 sequence is 17 residues long. From germline, CDR1 is SGHTA and CDR2 FQGNSA. V was clipped by 5 bases and J by 0 bases, with 18 bases between them. The sample holds a few counts of this clonotype. The origin of this receptor is an adult woman who had mild COVID-19 (a few samples of this study predate the infection). Cell type and time point are not known. The chain carries TRBV7-2 and TRBJ2-3; D might be TRBD2 (5 bases). Sequencing was performed on PBMCs or a T cell subset sorted from them (not recorded which). CDR3 coding DNA: TGTGCCAGCAGCCTAAGGACTGTAAGACTTAGCACAGATACGCAGTATTTT. It specifies CASSLRTVRLSTDTQYF.